The T cell receptor (beta chain) under discussion was sequenced for a study of blood T cell repertoires in COVID-19. Whole-study context: Whether acute or convalescent, the COVID-19 samples came from the United States, Italy and Spain. The cDNA or gDNA used as material had been derived from T cells, B-cell-depleted T cells, or PBMCs.

The germline V gene has CDR1 SGHNT and CDR2 YENEEA. The CDR3 has 15 amino acids. This clone was seen once. At one boundary the junction diverges from the germline segment, which might be a read error. Methods used by the authors: Amplification of reference gene primers was used by the study to estimate nucleated cell counts. Profiling relied on immunoSEQ multiplex PCR, and the TCRdb table lists in-frame clones only, not all of them. V and J calls and clone size are as listed in that table; D and trimming were resolved from the DNA. This table has fewer than 350,000 clones, roughly 89% appearing once. The sample was PBMCs or T cells enriched from blood (not recorded which). This chain uses TRBV11-3 with TRBJ2-1; TRBD1 agrees at 10 bases. The receptor was derived from a man aged 55-75 years who had recovered from COVID-19. CDR3 sequence reads: CASSYRDRGYHEQFF. In DNA, the CDR3 is TGTGCCAGCAGCTACCGGGACAGGGGCTACCATGAGCAGTTCTTC.